This T cell receptor (beta chain) derives from a study of blood T cell repertoires in COVID-19. Repertoires were generated with immunoSEQ multiplex PCR, while TCRdb's copy carries only in-frame clones and drops some. The top ten hold 6.5% to 8.5% of the sample, which has about 200,000 clones, approximately 80% seen once. Participants' reported clinical history set cohort assignment. CDR1 is SGHDT and CDR2 is YYEEEE in the germline V gene. This CDR3 is 16 amino acids long. V was pared by 1 base and J by 4 bases, with 15 bases between. V usage is TRBV5-6 and J usage is TRBJ1-5; D unclear. The specimen was PBMCs or T cells enriched from blood (not recorded which). This TCR was recovered from a woman between 40 and 50 years old with acute COVID-19. CDR3 nucleotides: TGTGCCAGCAGCTTGCAGGACGGGGTCGTAAATCAGCCCCAGCATTTT. Its translation: CASSLQDGVVNQPQHF.